The 8 T cell receptor beta chains below were found in one sample sequenced in a study of beta chain features in type 1 diabetes. All of the isolated RNA was reverse transcribed, so expressed TCRB transcripts were sequenced. Libraries were prepared by immunoSEQ multiplex PCR; TCRdb keeps only in-frame clonotypes and omits some of them. The data contain 120,000 to 150,000 clones, under 60% of them singletons. The sample taken for sequencing was Tregs from blood. The receptors derive from a man aged 18 to 30 in good health.

The V and J genes are TRBV7-9 and TRBJ2-3; 13 nucleotides match TRBD2. CDR1 is SEHNR, CDR2 FQNEAQ, per germline (reference sequence). The V gene end was trimmed by 1 base and the J gene end by 6 bases; junction bases not matched to a gene: 13. The CDR3 contains 19 residues. The CDR3 here is CASSLGLAGGPTPPDTQYF. Here the CDR3 DNA reads TGTGCCAGCAGCTTAGGACTAGCGGGGGGCCCAACCCCCCCGGATACGCAGTATTTT. The full variable domain, in which reference TRBV7-9 and TRBJ2-3 provide the parts outside the CDR3, is DTGVSQNPRHKITKRGQNVTFRCDPISEHNRLYWYRQTLGQGPEFLTYFQNEAQLEKSRLLSDRFSAERPKGSFSTLEIQRTEQGDSAMYLCASSLGLAGGPTPPDTQYFGPGTRLTVL.

This clone was seen only once. This chain links TRBV18 with TRBJ2-1; TRBD1 is a possible D gene (5 bases). With 0 bases removed from V and 0 bases from J, the gap between germline ends came to 12 bases. CDR1 KGHSH and CDR2 LQKENI come from the germline V gene. The CDR3 has 17 amino acids. CDR3 bases: TGTGCCAGCTCACCACCGAAGGGGATGAGCTCCTACAATGAGCAGTTCTTC. Encoded protein: CASSPPKGMSSYNEQFF.

The chain combines TRBV11-2 with TRBJ1-2; 7 nucleotides line up with TRBD1. V lost 5 bases to trimming and J lost 8 bases; unmatched junction nucleotides: 8. The CDR3 loop spans 13 amino acids. The germline V gene encodes CDR1 SGHAT and CDR2 FQNNGV. The CDR3 spells CASSQGVRSGYTF. The CDR3 DNA follows: TGTGCCAGCAGCCAGGGGGTTAGAAGCGGCTACACCTTC.

CDR3 nucleotides: TGTGCCAGCAGCACCCGGACAGGGGATAATGAGCAGTTCTTC. It codes for CASSTRTGDNEQFF. The gene calls are TRBV7-9 and TRBJ2-1; 9 positions agree with TRBD1. Germline CDR1 reads SEHNR; CDR2 reads FQNEAQ (reference sequence). J lost 7 bases, V lost 5 bases, and 6 bases had no gene match. The CDR3 consists of 14 residues.

This sequence joins TRBV11-2 and TRBJ2-1, with 12 nucleotides matching TRBD2. V was pared by 5 bases and J by 4 bases, with 12 bases of the junction left unmatched. The V gene's germline CDR1 is SGHAT and CDR2 FQNNGV. This CDR3 region has 18 residues. DNA for the CDR3: TGTGCCAGCAGCCGTCGACTAGCGGGAGCAGGGTTTTACAATGAGCAGTTCTTC. Translating it yields CASSRRLAGAGFYNEQFF. The whole variable domain, filled in from reference TRBV11-2 and TRBJ2-1, reads EAGVAQSPRYKIIEKRQSVAFWCNPISGHATLYWYQQILGQGPKLLIQFQNNGVVDDSQLPKDRFSAERLKGVDSTLKIQPAKLEDSAVYLCASSRRLAGAGFYNEQFFGPGTRLTVL.

This sequence joins TRBV7-3 and TRBJ2-5, with no clear D. The ends were cut back, 1 base at V and 2 bases at J, with 5 bases in the middle. Germline V gene data show CDR1 as SGHTA and CDR2 as FQGTGA. The CDR3 totals 13 residues. CDR3 in amino acids: CASSLSRQETQYF. CDR3 in DNA: TGTGCCAGCAGCTTAAGCAGACAAGAGACCCAGTACTTC.

V usage is TRBV6-1 and J usage is TRBJ1-2; 10 bases are a match to TRBD1. This CDR3 is 14 amino acids long. Germline V gene sequence: CDR1 MNHNS, CDR2 SASEGT. With V trimmed by 7 bases and J by 4 bases, 6 bases remained unmatched. CDR3: CASTRDRGSYGYTF. CDR3 coding DNA: TGTGCCAGCACCCGGGACAGGGGTAGCTATGGCTACACCTTC.

This clone has a handful of counts. V and J are TRBV6-1 and TRBJ1-1; D unclear. Trimming pared 6 bases from V and 7 bases from J, leaving 9 bases between. From germline, CDR1 is MNHNS and CDR2 SASEGT. This CDR3 is 11 amino acids long. CDR3: CASRGSLEAFF. The CDR3 nucleotides read TGTGCCAGCAGGGGTAGCCTTGAAGCTTTCTTT.